This record concerns one TCR beta chain sequence. Its antigen is as yet unknown. This record belongs to a study of a mutant IDH1 vaccine in newly diagnosed glioma. Study background: Most had both radiotherapy and temozolomide beforehand; others had only one.

The CDR3 extends over 15 amino acids. The V segment lost 7 bases and the J segment 6 bases; nucleotides outside the gene matches: 11. CDR1 and CDR2 from the germline V gene are ENHRY and SYGVKD. Sample time point: baseline, week 1 (first vaccination visit). The treatment: pre-vaccination baseline after standard-of-care therapy. General observations from the study: Induction of immune responses by the vaccine occurred in about 92% of patients.

Using immunoSEQ multiplex PCR, the repertoire was profiled, and TCRdb retains in-frame clones only, with some absent. The sample shows tens of thousands of clones, 65% to 90% of them seen only once. The chain uses TRBV10-3 and TRBJ2-1; 8 bases are a match to TRBD2. The sequence was obtained from a man aged 30-40 years with glioma. Sequences were derived from PBMCs, sampled from a glioma patient treated with radiotherapy, temozolomide or both. CDR3 coding DNA: TGTGCCATCACCGGGGGGGGGCGTTTCAGCAATGAGCAGTTCTTC. As protein: CAITGGGRFSNEQFF.